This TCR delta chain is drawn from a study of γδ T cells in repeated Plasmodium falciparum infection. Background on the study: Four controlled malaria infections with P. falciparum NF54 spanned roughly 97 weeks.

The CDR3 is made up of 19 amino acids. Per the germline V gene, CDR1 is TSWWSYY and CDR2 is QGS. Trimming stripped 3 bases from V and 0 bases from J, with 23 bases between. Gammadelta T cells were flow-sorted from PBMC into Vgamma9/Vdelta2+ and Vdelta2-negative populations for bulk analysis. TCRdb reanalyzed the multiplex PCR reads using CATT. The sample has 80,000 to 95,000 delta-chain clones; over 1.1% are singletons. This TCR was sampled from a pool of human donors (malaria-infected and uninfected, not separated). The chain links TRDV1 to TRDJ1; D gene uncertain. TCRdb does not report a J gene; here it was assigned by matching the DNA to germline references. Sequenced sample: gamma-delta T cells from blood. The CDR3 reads CALGEPRLMYRVDTDKLIF. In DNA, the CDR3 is TGTGCTCTTGGGGAGCCCCGTCTCATGTACCGGGTTGACACCGATAAACTCATCTTT.